The next 7 T cell receptor beta chains were all read from a single sample in a study of T-cell reconstitution after alpha-beta-depleted transplantation in children. Unique molecular identifiers featured in how the TCRbeta library was prepared. TCRdb redid the calling of the PCR reads with MiXCR, one entry per CDR3 protein. The data hold about 250,000 distinct CDR3 sequences, with roughly a quarter observed a single time. Source: PBMCs, mostly from graft donor cells, taken 360 days after TCRalphabeta/CD19-depleted stem cell transplant. The source is a female patient aged 2-9 years who had a stem cell transplant for congenital amegakaryocytic thrombocytopenia, so the T cells may come from the graft donor.

The CDR3 region has the DNA TGCGCCAGCAGCCACCCGGGAGTGAGCTCCTACAATGAGCAGTTCTTC. Protein product: CASSHPGVSSYNEQFF. This chain uses TRBV4-3 with TRBJ2-1, with D maybe TRBD2 (6 bases). The CDR3 extends over 16 amino acids. V lost 3 bases and J lost 0, with 12 bases in between. The germline gives CDR1 LGHNA, CDR2 YSLEER.

This clonotype showed up just a few times. The DNA for the CDR3 is TGCAGTGCTAGAGAAGGGCCAAACCCAGGAAAGCAGTTCTTC. This gives the protein CSAREGPNPGKQFF. J is TRBJ2-1 and V is TRBV20-1; D ambiguous. Germline CDR1 DFQATT, CDR2 SNEGSKA (reference sequence). Trimming left V 0 bases short and J 11 bases short, with 17 bases between. The CDR3 runs to 14 residues.

This clonotype was seen a handful of times. The V and J genes are TRBV5-8 and TRBJ2-7, with D maybe TRBD2 (5 bases). The CDR3 runs to 13 residues. Germline V gives CDR1 SGHTS, CDR2 YDEGEE. V lost 3 bases, J lost 7 bases, and 14 bases lay in between. This chain's CDR3 is CASSWMVRVEQYF. CDR3 coding DNA: TGTGCCAGCAGCTGGATGGTGAGGGTAGAGCAGTACTTC.

V gene TRBV9 combines with J gene TRBJ2-6; 10 bases agree with TRBD1. The CDR3 runs to 16 residues. Trimming took 4 bases from V and 3 from J; bases not matched to a gene: 4. Germline CDR1 is SGDLS and CDR2 is YYNGEE. This CDR3 is CASSSDRGLGANVLTF. CDR3 in DNA: TGTGCCAGCAGCTCCGACAGGGGGCTTGGGGCCAACGTCCTGACTTTC.

This clonotype turned up a few times. This sequence joins TRBV28 and TRBJ1-1, with TRBD1 as a possible D gene (5 bases). The CDR3 spans 17 residues. V was shortened by 5 bases and J by 2 bases, with 21 bases between the two germline ends. The germline V gene has CDR1 MDHEN and CDR2 SYDVKM. CDR3 in amino acids: CASSRRGPLTLNTEAFF. DNA of the CDR3: TGTGCCAGCAGTCGACGGGGCCCCCTGACCCTTAACACTGAAGCTTTCTTT.

This clonotype was observed a few times. The chain uses TRBV4-3 and TRBJ2-3; a weak D match, TRBD2 (5 bases). Trimming left V 2 bases short and J 5 bases short, with 26 bases between. This CDR3 has 19 amino acids. Germline CDR1 is LGHNA and CDR2 is YSLEER. In DNA, the CDR3 is TGCGCCAGCAGCCAATACCGTTTTCCAAGACGGACTGCAGGAGATACGCAGTATTTT. Translated: CASSQYRFPRRTAGDTQYF.

The rearrangement uses TRBV2 and TRBJ2-5, with D possibly TRBD1 on 6 matching bases. The CDR3 contains 13 residues. V dropped 8 bases and J dropped 2 bases, with 12 bases sitting between them. Germline values: CDR1 SNHLY, CDR2 FYNNEI. The CDR3 coding sequence is TGTGCCAGCTGGGGACACGGACAAGAGACCCAGTACTTC. Protein sequence: CASWGHGQETQYF.